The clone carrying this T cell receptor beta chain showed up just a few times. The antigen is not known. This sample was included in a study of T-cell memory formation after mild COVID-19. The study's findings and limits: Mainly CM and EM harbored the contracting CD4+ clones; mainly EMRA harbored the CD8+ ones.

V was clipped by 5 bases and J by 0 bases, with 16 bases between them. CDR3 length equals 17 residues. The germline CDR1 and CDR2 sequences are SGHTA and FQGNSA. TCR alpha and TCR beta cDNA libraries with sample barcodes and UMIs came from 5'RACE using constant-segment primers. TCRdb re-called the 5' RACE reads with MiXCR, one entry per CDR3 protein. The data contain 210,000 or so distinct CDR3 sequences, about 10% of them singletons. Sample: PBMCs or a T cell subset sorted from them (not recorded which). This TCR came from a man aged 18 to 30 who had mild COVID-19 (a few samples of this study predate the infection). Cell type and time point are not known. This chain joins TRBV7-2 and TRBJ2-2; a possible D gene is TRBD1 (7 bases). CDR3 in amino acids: CASSRETGSSNTGELFF. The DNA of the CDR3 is TGTGCCAGCAGCCGGGAGACAGGGTCTTCGAACACCGGGGAGCTGTTTTTT.